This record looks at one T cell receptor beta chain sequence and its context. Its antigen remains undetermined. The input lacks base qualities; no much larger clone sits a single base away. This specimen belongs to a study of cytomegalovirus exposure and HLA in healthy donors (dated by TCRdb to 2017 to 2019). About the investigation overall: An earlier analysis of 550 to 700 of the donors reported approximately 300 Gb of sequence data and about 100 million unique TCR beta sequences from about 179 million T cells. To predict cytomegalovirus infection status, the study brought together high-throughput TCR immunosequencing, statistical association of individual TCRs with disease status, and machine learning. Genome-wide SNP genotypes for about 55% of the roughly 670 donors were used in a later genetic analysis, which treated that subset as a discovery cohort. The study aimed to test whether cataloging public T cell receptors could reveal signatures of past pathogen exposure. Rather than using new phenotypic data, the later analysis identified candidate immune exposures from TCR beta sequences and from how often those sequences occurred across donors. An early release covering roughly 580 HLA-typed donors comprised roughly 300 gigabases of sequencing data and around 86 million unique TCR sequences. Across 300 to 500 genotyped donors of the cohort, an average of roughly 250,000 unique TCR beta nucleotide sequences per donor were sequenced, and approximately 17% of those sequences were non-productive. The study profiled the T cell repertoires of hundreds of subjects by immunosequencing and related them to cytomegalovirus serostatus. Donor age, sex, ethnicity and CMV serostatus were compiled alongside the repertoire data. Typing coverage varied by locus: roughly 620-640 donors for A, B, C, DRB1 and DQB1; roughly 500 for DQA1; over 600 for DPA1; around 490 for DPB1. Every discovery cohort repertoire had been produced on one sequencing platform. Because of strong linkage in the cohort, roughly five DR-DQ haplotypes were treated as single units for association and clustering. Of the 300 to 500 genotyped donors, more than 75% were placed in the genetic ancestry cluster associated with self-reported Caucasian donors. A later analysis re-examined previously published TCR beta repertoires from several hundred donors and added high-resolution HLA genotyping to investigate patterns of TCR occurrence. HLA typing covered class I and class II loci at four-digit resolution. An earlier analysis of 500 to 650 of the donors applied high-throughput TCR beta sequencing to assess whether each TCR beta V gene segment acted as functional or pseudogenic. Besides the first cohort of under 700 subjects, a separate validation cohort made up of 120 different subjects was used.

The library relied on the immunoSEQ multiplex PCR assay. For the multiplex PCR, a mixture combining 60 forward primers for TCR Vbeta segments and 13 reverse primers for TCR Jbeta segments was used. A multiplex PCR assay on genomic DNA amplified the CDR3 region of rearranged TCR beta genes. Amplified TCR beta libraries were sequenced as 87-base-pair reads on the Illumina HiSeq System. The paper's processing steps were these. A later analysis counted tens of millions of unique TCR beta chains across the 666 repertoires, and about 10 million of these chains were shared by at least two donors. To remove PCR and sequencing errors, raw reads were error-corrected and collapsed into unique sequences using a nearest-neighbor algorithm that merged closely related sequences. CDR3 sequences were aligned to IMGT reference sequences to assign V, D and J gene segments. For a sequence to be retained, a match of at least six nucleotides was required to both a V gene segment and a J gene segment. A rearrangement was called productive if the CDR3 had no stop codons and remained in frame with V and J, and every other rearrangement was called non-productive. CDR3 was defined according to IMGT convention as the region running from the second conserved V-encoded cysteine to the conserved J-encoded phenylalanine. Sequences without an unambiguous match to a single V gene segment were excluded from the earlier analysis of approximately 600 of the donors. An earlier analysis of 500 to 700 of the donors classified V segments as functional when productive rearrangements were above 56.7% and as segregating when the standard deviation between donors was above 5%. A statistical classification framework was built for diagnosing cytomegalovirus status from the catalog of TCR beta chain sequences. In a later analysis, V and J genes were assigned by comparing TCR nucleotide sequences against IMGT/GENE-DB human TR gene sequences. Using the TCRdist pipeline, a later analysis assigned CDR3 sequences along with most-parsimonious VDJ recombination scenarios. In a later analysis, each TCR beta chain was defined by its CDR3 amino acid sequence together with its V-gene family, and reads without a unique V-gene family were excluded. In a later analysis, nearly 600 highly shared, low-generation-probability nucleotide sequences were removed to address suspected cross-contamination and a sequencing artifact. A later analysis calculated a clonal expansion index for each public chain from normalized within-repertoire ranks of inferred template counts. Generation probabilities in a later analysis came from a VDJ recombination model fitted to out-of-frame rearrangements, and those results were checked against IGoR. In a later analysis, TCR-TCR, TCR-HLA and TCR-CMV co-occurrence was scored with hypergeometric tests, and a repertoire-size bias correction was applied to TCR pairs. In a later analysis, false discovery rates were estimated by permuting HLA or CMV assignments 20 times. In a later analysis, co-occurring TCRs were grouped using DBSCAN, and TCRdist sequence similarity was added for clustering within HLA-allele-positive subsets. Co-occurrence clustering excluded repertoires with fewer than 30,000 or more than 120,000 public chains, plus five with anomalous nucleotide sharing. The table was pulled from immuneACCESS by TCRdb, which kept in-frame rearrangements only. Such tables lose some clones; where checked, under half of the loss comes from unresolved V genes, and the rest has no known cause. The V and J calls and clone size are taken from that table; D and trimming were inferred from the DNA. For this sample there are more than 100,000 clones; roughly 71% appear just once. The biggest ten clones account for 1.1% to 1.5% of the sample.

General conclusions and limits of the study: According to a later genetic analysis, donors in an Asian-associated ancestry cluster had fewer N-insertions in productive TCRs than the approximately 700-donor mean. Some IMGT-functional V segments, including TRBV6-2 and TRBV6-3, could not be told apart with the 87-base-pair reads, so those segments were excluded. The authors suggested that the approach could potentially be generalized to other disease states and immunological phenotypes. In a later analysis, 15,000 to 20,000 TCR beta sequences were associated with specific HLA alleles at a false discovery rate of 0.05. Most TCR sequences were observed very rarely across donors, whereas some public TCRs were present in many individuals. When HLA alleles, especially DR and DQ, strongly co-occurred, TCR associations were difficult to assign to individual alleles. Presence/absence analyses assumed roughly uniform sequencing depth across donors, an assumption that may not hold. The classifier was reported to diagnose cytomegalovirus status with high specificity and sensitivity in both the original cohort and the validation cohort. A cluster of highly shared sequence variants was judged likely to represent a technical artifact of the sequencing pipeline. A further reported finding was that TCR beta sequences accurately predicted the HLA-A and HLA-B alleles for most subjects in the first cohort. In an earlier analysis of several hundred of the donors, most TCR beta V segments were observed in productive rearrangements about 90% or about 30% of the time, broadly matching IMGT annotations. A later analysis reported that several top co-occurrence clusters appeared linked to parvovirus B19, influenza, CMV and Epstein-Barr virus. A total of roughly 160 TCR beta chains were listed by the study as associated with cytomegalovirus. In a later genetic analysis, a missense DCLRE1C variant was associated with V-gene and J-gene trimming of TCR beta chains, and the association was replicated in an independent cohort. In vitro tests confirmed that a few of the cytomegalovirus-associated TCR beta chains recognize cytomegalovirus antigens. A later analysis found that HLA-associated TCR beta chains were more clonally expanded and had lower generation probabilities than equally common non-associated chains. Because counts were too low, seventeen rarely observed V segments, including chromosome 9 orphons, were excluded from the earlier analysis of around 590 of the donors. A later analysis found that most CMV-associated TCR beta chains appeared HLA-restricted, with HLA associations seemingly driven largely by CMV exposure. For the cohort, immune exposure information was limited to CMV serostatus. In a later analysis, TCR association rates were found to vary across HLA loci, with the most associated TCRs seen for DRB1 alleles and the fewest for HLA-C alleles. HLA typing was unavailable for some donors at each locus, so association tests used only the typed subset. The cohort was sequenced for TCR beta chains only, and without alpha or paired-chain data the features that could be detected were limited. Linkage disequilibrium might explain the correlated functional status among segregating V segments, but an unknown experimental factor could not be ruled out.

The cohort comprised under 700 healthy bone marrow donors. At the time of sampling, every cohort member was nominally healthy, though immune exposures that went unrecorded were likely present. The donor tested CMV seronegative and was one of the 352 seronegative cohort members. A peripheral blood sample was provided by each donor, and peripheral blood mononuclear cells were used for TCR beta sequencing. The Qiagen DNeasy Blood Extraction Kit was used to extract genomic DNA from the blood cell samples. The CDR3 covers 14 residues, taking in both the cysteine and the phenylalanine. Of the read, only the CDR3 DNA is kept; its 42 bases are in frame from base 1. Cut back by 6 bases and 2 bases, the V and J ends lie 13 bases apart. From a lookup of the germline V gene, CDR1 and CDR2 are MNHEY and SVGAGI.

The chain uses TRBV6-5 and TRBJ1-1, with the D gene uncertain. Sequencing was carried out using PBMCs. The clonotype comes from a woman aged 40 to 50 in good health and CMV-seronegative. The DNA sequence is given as TGTGCCAGCAGGACGGTTCAGGTTAACACTGAAGCTTTCTTT. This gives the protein CASRTVQVNTEAFF.